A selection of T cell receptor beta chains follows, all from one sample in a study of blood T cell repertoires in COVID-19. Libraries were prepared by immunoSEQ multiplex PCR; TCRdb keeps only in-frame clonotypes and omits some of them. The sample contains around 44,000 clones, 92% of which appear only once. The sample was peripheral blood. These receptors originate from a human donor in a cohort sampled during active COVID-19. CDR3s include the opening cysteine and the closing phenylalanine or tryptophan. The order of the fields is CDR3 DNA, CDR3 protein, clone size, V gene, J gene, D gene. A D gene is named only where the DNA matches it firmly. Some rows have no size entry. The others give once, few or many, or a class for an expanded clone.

TGTGCCAGCTCACCGAAACAGGGGGCCGGGGAGCTGTTTTTT	CASSPKQGAGELFF	.	TRBV18	TRBJ2-2	TRBD1
TGTGCCAGCAGCCTGTCCCTAGCGGGAGGGAAGGCAGATACGCAGTATTTT	CASSLSLAGGKADTQYF	once	TRBV4-2	TRBJ2-3	TRBD2
TGCGCCAGCAGCCAAGCGGGACAGGGGTCCACTGAAGCTTTCTTT	CASSQAGQGSTEAFF	.	TRBV4-1	TRBJ1-1	TRBD1
TGCGCCAGCAGTTTTACAGGGGTCAACTACAATGAGCAGTTCTTC	CASSFTGVNYNEQFF	.	TRBV5-1	TRBJ2-1	TRBD1
TGTGCCAGCAGCCAAGGGGGGCTAGCTTACGAGCAGTACTTC	CASSQGGLAYEQYF	.	TRBV4-2	TRBJ2-7	.
TGTGCCAGCAGGGAAAAGCAGGACAGCGCCTACGAGCAGTACTTC	CASREKQDSAYEQYF	.	TRBV21-1	TRBJ2-7	.
TGTGCCAGTATTTCAGACAGCTCAGCCTACAATGAGCAGTTCTTC	CASISDSSAYNEQFF	once	TRBV19	TRBJ2-1	.
TGTGCCAGCAGGCCTCGGGGATTCACTGAAGCTTTCTTT	CASRPRGFTEAFF	.	TRBV11-1	TRBJ1-1	.
TGTGCCAGCAAAAACAGGGGGCCCGGGTACCAAGAGACCCAGTACTTC	CASKNRGPGYQETQYF	.	TRBV19	TRBJ2-5	TRBD1
TGTGCCAGCAGCAAACCTCATGGCATGGAGACCCAGTACTTC	CASSKPHGMETQYF	once	TRBV7-3	TRBJ2-5	.
TGTGCCAGCAGCCGGGTGGGGACAGGGGAAACTGAAGCTTTCTTT	CASSRVGTGETEAFF	.	TRBV28	TRBJ1-1	TRBD1
TGTGCCAGCAGTTTATCTCAGGGTTCCTACGAGCAGTACTTC	CASSLSQGSYEQYF	few	TRBV27	TRBJ2-7	.
TGTGCCAGCAGCTCGCGGATTTACGAGCAGTACTTC	CASSSRIYEQYF	.	TRBV7-9	TRBJ2-7	.
TGTGCCAGCAGTCACAGGGGTACGGCACAAGAGACCCAGTACTTC	CASSHRGTAQETQYF	.	TRBV6-6	TRBJ2-5	TRBD1
TGTGCCAGCAGATCCAGCTCCTACAATGAGCAGTTCTTC	CASRSSSYNEQFF	.	TRBV12-3/TRBV12-4	TRBJ2-1	.
TGCGCCAGCAGCTTGGGGGGGGGTAATTCACCCCTCCACTTT	CASSLGGGNSPLHF	.	TRBV5-1	TRBJ1-6	.